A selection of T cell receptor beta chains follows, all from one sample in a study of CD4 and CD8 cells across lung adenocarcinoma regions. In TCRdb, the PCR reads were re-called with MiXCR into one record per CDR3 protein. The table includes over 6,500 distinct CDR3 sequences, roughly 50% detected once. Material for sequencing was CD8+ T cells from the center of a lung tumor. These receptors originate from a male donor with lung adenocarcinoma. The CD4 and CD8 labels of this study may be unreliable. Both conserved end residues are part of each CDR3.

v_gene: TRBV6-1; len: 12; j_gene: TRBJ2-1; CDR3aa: CATWDGFNEQFF
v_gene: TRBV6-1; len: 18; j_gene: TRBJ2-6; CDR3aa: CASSEVAGGVGGANVLTF
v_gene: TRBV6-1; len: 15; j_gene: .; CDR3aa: CASRPGTDVSYEQYF
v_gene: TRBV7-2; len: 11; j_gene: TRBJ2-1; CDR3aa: CAEEREDEQFF
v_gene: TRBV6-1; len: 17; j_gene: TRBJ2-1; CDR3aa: CASSDLPGRGLYNEQFF
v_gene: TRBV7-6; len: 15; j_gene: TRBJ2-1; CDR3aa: CASSLGGVTYNEQFF
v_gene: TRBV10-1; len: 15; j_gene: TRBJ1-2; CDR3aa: CASTTRMDIYYGYTF
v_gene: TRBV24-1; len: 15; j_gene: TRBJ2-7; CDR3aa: CATHPPNRLSYEQYF
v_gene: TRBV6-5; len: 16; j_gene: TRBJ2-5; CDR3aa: CASSYFPGGTQETQYF
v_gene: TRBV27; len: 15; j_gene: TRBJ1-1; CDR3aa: CASSLQGGRRYEAFF
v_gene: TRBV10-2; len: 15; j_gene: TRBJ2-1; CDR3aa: CASSDRAGDYNEQFF
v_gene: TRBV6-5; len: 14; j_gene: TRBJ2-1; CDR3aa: CASSYDLRGDEQFF
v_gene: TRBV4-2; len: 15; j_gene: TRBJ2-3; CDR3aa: CASGPRGVRTDTQYF
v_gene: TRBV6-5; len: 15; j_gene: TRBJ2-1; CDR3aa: CASSYLGQGDNEQFF
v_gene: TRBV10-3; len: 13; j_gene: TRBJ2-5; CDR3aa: CANRDRPRGTQYF
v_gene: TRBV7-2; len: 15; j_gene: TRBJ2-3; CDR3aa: CASSPEGLSGDTQYF
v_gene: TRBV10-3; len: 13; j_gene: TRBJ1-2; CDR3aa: CASSESGVYGYTF
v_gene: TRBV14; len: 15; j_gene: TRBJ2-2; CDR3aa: CASSQERGRTGELFF
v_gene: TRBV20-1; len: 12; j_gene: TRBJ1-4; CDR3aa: CSARGLNEKLFF
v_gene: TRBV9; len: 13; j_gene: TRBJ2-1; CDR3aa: CASSEGDYNEQFF